Below, 18 T cell receptor beta chains from the same sample are listed, as sequenced in a study of technical replicates of blood from a few donors. TCRdb keeps only in-frame clones here, not all; method: immunoSEQ multiplex PCR. The table lists about 81,000 clones, about 81% of them singletons, with 3% to 5% in the top ten. The sequenced sample consisted of PBMCs. The receptor set was obtained from a human donor in good health. Some clones in this sample may be carry-over from other donors' samples.

This clone was seen a few times. The chain couples TRBV5-1 to TRBJ1-1; TRBD1 might be the D (5 bases). The V and J ends lost 4 bases and 1 base respectively, with 8 bases between them. Germline lookup yields CDR1 SGHRS and CDR2 YFSETQ. The CDR3 length is 13 residues. The CDR3 region has the DNA TGCGCCAGCAGCCCCGGACAGAACACTGAAGCTTTCTTT. Its protein product is CASSPGQNTEAFF.

CDR3 in DNA: TGCAGTGCGGGGCAGACCAGAAATGAAAAACTGTTTTTT. Encoded protein: CSAGQTRNEKLFF. This sequence joins TRBV29-1 and TRBJ1-4; a weak D match, TRBD1 (5 bases). Germline-derived CDR1 and CDR2 are SQVTM and ANQGSEA. The CDR3 is 13 residues long.

The chain has TRBV6-1 and TRBJ1-1, with 8 bases aligning to TRBD1. V dropped 1 base and J dropped 13; count of bases not matched to a gene: 8. The CDR3 contains 13 residues. Germline assignment: CDR1 MNHNS and CDR2 SASEGT. The CDR3 protein is CASSEGGQARRFF. CDR3 nucleotide sequence: TGTGCCAGCAGTGAAGGGGGACAGGCGAGACGTTTCTTT.

The chain couples TRBV10-3 to TRBJ2-7; 8 bases match TRBD1. V lost 4 bases, J lost 3 bases, and 8 bases stayed unmatched. The CDR3 length is 15 residues. Germline V lookup: CDR1 ENHRY, CDR2 SYGVKD. CDR3: CAISATGGKYYEQYF. The CDR3 DNA reads TGTGCCATCAGTGCAACAGGGGGAAAATACTACGAGCAGTACTTC.

The CDR3: CASSLGGTFSSPLHF. The CDR3 DNA is TGTGCCAGCAGCTTAGGAGGCACTTTTAGTTCACCCCTCCACTTT. The chain employs TRBV11-2 and TRBJ1-6; D not certain. The V gene's germline CDR1 is SGHAT and CDR2 FQNNGV. Trimming removed 1 base at V and 9 bases at J, with 13 bases between. The CDR3 has 15 residues.

The chain joins TRBV5-1 to TRBJ2-1; tentative D call: TRBD1 (5 bases). Trimming stripped 0 bases from V and 1 base from J, with 11 bases between. This CDR3 has 16 amino acids. CDR1 is SGHRS, CDR2 YFSETQ, per germline. The CDR3 nucleotides read TGCGCCAGCAGCTTGGAGTGGGGCTGGTCCTACAATGAGCAGTTCTTC. Its protein is CASSLEWGWSYNEQFF.

This clone came up a few times. This rearrangement joins TRBV20-1 to TRBJ2-1; D uncertain. V lost 4 bases and J 7 bases, leaving 5 bases between the germline ends. CDR1 is DFQATT, CDR2 SNEGSKA, per germline (reference sequence). The CDR3 runs 10 residues. The DNA of the CDR3 is TGCAGTGCTACGAGTAATGAGCAGTTCTTC. This codes for CSATSNEQFF.

CDR3 DNA sequence: TGTGCCAGTAGTATAGGTGGCGGCGAGCAGTACTTC. Its protein product is CASSIGGGEQYF. This chain connects TRBV19 to TRBJ2-7; D is undetermined. The CDR3 is 12 residues long. In germline, CDR1 is LNHDA, CDR2 SQIVND (reference sequence). Trimming took off 1 base at V and 6 bases at J, with 7 bases between the two ends.

This clone occurred a few times. The chain links TRBV2 to TRBJ2-1; D is unclear. Germline CDR1 reads SNHLY; CDR2 reads FYNNEI. With 8 bases removed from V and 7 bases from J, the gap between germline ends came to 18 bases. This CDR3 contains 14 residues. This chain's CDR3 is CASGFSIFGNEQFF. The DNA of the CDR3 is TGTGCCAGCGGTTTTTCCATATTCGGGAATGAGCAGTTCTTC.

For the CDR3, the DNA is TGTGCCAGCAGTTACAACGGACAGAGGAACACTGAAGCTTTCTTT. It translates to CASSYNGQRNTEAFF. The chain recombines TRBV6-5 with TRBJ1-1; tentatively, D is TRBD1 (6 bases). Trimming stripped 2 bases from V and 1 base from J, with 11 bases between. Germline CDR1 is MNHEY and CDR2 is SVGAGI. There are 15 residues in the CDR3.

The V gene is TRBV7-9, the J gene TRBJ1-1; maybe TRBD1 (5 bases). The germline CDR1 and CDR2 sequences are SEHNR and FQNEAQ (reference sequence). V gave up 2 bases and J gave up 0 bases, with 10 bases separating them. The CDR3 covers 15 residues. The CDR3 reads CASSLSQGVNTEAFF. The DNA for the CDR3 is TGTGCCAGCAGCTTAAGCCAGGGCGTGAACACTGAAGCTTTCTTT.

The V and J genes are TRBV27 and TRBJ1-6; 7 bases map to TRBD1. Germline V gives CDR1 MNHEY, CDR2 SMNVEV (reference sequence). There are 15 residues in the CDR3. Trimming took 6 bases from V and 14 from J; bases not matched to a gene: 16. The CDR3 loop reads CASSPPRTGKETLHF. In DNA, the CDR3 is TGTGCCAGCAGCCCGCCGCGGACAGGAAAAGAGACCCTCCACTTT.

V usage is TRBV4-3 and J usage is TRBJ2-3; D not resolved. Germline CDR1 and CDR2: LGHNA and YSLEER. V gave up 1 base and J gave up 2 bases, with 10 bases separating them. The CDR3 spans 15 residues. CDR3 sequence reads: CASSQGSRSTDTQYF. The CDR3, as DNA: TGCGCCAGCAGCCAAGGCTCCAGATCCACAGATACGCAGTATTTT.

The chain joins TRBV7-3 to TRBJ2-2, with TRBD2 matching 7 bases. The CDR3 runs 16 residues. In germline, CDR1 is SGHTA, CDR2 FQGTGA. J was trimmed by 5 bases and V by 5 bases; bases with no gene match: 11. This CDR3 reads CASSLRDYRSTGELFF. The CDR3 bases are TGTGCCAGCAGCCTCCGGGACTATAGATCAACCGGGGAGCTGTTTTTT.

CDR3 amino acids: CASSFDGTSGKDTQYF. The CDR3 DNA is TGTGCCAGCAGCTTCGACGGGACTAGCGGGAAAGATACGCAGTATTTT. The J gene is TRBJ2-3, the V gene TRBV7-2; 13 nucleotides match TRBD2. Unmatched junction bases numbered 5, after V lost 3 bases and J lost 5 bases. Germline V gene sequence: CDR1 SGHTA, CDR2 FQGNSA. The CDR3 loop spans 16 amino acids.

This chain uses TRBV6-4 with TRBJ2-1; 8 bases fit TRBD2. The CDR3 has 15 residues. The junction had 4 bases not matched to a gene; V was cut back by 6 bases and J by 0 bases. Germline CDR1 MRHNA, CDR2 SNTAGT. The CDR3 loop reads CASSPTSVSYNEQFF. CDR3 nucleotide sequence: TGTGCCAGCAGCCCGACTAGCGTCTCCTACAATGAGCAGTTCTTC.

This CDR3 is CALESGGDSPLHF. CDR3 bases: TGTGCGCTGGAGTCCGGGGGTGATTCACCCCTCCACTTT. This chain uses TRBV30 with TRBJ1-6, with D possibly being TRBD1 (5 bases). The CDR3 covers 13 residues. Looked up from germline, CDR1 is GTSNPN and CDR2 is SVGIG (reference sequence).

This chain links TRBV29-1 with TRBJ2-7; TRBD2 is a possible D gene (5 bases). The CDR3 is 13 amino acids. V was shortened by 2 bases and J by 1 base, with 9 bases between the two germline ends. Germline V gene sequence: CDR1 SQVTM, CDR2 ANQGSEA. CDR3 protein: CSVELPGSYEQYF. The CDR3 DNA reads TGCAGCGTTGAATTGCCGGGATCCTACGAGCAGTACTTC.